The source of this T cell receptor (beta chain) is a study of graft-versus-host responses after intestinal transplantation. Study context: Each of the recipients got a multivisceral, liver-intestinal, or isolated intestinal transplant. Induction using anti-thymocyte globulin, followed by tacrolimus and steroids for 2 to 4 years, was given to all recipients. Study findings and constraints: Early after transplant, HvG declines were associated with peak levels of circulating GvH clones.

This table comes from immunoSEQ multiplex PCR, and its TCRdb copy is limited to in-frame clones, with some not included. In the table there are about 88,000 clones, about 95% of which are singletons. This clone occurred once. Its antigen is not identified. Per the germline V gene, CDR1 is MDHEN and CDR2 is SYDVKM. CDR3 size: 15 residues. V was trimmed by 5 bases and J by 0 bases, leaving 11 bases between them. The clonotype was recovered from a human donor who was the organ donor for an intestinal transplant. V usage is TRBV28 and J usage is TRBJ1-3; D call uncertain. The starting material was unstimulated CD4+ T cells sorted from spleen or lymph node cells, obtained before transplant. For the CDR3, the DNA is TGTGCCAGCAGTCAAGGAGGGAACTCTGGAAACACCATATATTTT. Its translation is CASSQGGNSGNTIYF.